Below are 23 T cell receptor beta chains sequenced from a single sample in a study of Ad26.COV2.S vaccination and SARS-CoV-2 variants. The method was immunoSEQ multiplex PCR; TCRdb's version includes in-frame clones alone and lacks a portion of them. The sample has 200,000 to 250,000 clones, around 87% seen once; the top ten hold roughly 10%. As to treatment: about 20 received Ad26.COV2.S at low or high dose, single or two shots; five or six received placebo; per-sample allocation not given. On day 63 after the first injection, vaccine and placebo recipients gave samples. The sequenced sample was peripheral blood, obtained in a trial of Ad26.COV2.S vaccine versus placebo. The receptors were sampled from a person aged 18-65 years who received the Ad26.COV2.S COVID-19 vaccine or a placebo.

The V gene is TRBV6-6, the J gene TRBJ2-1; D is perhaps TRBD2 (5 bases). V was pared by 6 bases and J by 5 bases, with 20 bases between. This CDR3 spans 16 amino acids. Germline V CDR1 and CDR2: MNHNY, SVGAGI (reference sequence). The CDR3: CASSNVLRDRNNEQFF. The CDR3 region has the DNA TGTGCCAGCAGCAACGTGCTGAGGGATAGAAACAATGAGCAGTTCTTC.

The chain employs TRBV5-4 and TRBJ2-2; 9 nucleotides agree with TRBD1. The CDR3 length is 16 residues. Per germline, CDR1 SGHNT and CDR2 YYREEE (reference sequence). Unmatched junction bases numbered 6, after V lost 3 bases and J lost 3 bases. The CDR3 sequence: CASSSRTGVDTGELFF. The DNA for the CDR3 is TGTGCCAGCAGCTCCCGGACAGGGGTGGACACCGGGGAGCTGTTTTTT.

This clone was counted a single time. This chain joins TRBV5-4 and TRBJ2-1; 10 nucleotides line up with TRBD1. J lost 5 bases, V lost 7 bases, and 9 bases had no gene match. The V gene's germline CDR1 is SGHNT and CDR2 YYREEE (reference sequence). CDR3 length: 15 residues. CDR3 sequence reads: CASETRDRGDNEQFF. CDR3 nucleotide sequence: TGTGCCAGCGAAACTCGGGACAGGGGAGACAATGAGCAGTTCTTC. The whole variable domain, remainder taken from reference TRBV5-4 and TRBJ2-1, is ETGVTQSPTHLIKTRGQQVTLRCSSQSGHNTVSWYQQALGQGPQFIFQYYREEENGRGNFPPRFSGLQFPNYSSELNVNALELDDSALYLCASETRDRGDNEQFFGPGTRLTVL.

The chain joins TRBV11-2 to TRBJ2-2; D perhaps matches TRBD2 (8 bases). CDR3 size: 15 residues. V lost 5 bases, J lost 6 bases, and 16 bases lay in between. CDR1 and CDR2 from the germline V gene are SGHAT and FQNNGV. The DNA of the CDR3 is TGTGCCAGCAGCCGCGGGGGGCAGGGGGCCGGGGAGCTGTTTTTT. Its translation: CASSRGGQGAGELFF.

This rearrangement joins TRBV28 to TRBJ1-6; 7 nucleotides align to TRBD1. The CDR3 is made up of 15 amino acids. Per the germline V gene, CDR1 is MDHEN and CDR2 is SYDVKM. V gave up 9 bases and J gave up 7 bases; unmatched junction bases: 12. The CDR3: CARLFQDRVNSPLHF. In nucleotides, the CDR3 is TGTGCCAGGTTGTTCCAAGACAGGGTCAATTCACCCCTCCACTTT.

This clone appeared a few times. The chain recombines TRBV28 with TRBJ1-2; no firm D call. The length of the CDR3 is 12 residues. Trimming removed 0 bases from V and 10 bases from J, with 9 bases in between. From germline, CDR1 is MDHEN and CDR2 SYDVKM. CDR3 nucleotides: TGTGCCAGCAGTTTATGGGACCCCCCCTACACCTTC. It is translated as CASSLWDPPYTF.

This chain links TRBV3-1 (or the pseudogene TRBV3-2) with TRBJ2-2; tentatively, D is TRBD1 (6 bases). Trimming removed 1 base at V and 8 bases at J, with 11 bases between. Germline V gene lookup returns CDR1 LGHDT and CDR2 YNNKEL (reference sequence). This CDR3 contains 14 residues. CDR3 amino acids: CASSQARGSGELFF. CDR3 coding DNA: TGTGCCAGCAGCCAAGCCAGGGGTTCTGGGGAGCTGTTTTTT.

This chain joins TRBV2 and TRBJ1-1; 8 nucleotides match TRBD1. Trimming removed 5 bases from V and 1 base from J; junction bases left unmatched: 6. This CDR3 is 15 amino acids long. The germline CDR1 and CDR2 sequences are SNHLY and FYNNEI. The CDR3 here is CASSTRQGPNTEAFF. In nucleotides, the CDR3 is TGTGCCAGCAGTACGCGACAGGGGCCGAACACTGAAGCTTTCTTT.

J is TRBJ2-1 and V is TRBV9, with D tentatively TRBD1 (6 bases). This CDR3 contains 14 residues. Germline V gene lookup returns CDR1 SGDLS and CDR2 YYNGEE. V gave up 6 bases and J gave up 1 base, with 11 bases separating them. The CDR3 region is CASTFGQSYNEQFF. The CDR3 bases are TGTGCCAGCACGTTTGGACAGTCCTACAATGAGCAGTTCTTC.

The chain couples TRBV24-1 to TRBJ2-7, with 13 bases that match TRBD2. Germline CDR1 KGHDR, CDR2 SFDVKD. The junction had 13 bases not matched to a gene; V was cut back by 4 bases and J by 5 bases. The CDR3 consists of 18 residues. The CDR3 spells CATSELLGLAGVLHEQYF. The CDR3 nucleotides read TGTGCCACCAGTGAGCTCCTTGGACTAGCGGGAGTCCTCCACGAGCAGTACTTC.

This clone was seen more than once but under ten times. The chain combines TRBV7-2 with TRBJ1-1, with TRBD1 as a possible D gene (6 bases). This CDR3 region has 16 residues. Trimming cost V 2 bases and J 1 base, with 14 bases left between them. Germline V gives CDR1 SGHTA, CDR2 FQGNSA. CDR3 sequence: CASSLMSRGGNTEAFF. The CDR3 DNA reads as TGTGCCAGCAGCTTAATGTCCAGGGGAGGGAACACTGAAGCTTTCTTT.

The CDR3 DNA sequence: TGTGCCAGCAGTCACGCTGACAGTACCATATATTTT. Translation: CASSHADSTIYF. This chain links TRBV28 with TRBJ1-3, with a tentative D call TRBD1 (5 bases). In germline, CDR1 is MDHEN, CDR2 SYDVKM. The CDR3 sequence is 12 residues long. Trimming removed 5 bases at V and 10 bases at J, with 12 bases between.

The chain uses TRBV21-1 and TRBJ2-3; TRBD2, as called in the table, went unchecked against the DNA. TRBV21-1 is listed as a pseudogene. The CDR3 loop spans 15 amino acids. The CDR3 sequence: CASSKAERRGDTQYF. The CDR3, as DNA: TGTGCCAGCAGCAAAGCCGAGCGCCGGGGGGATACGCAGTATTTT.

The chain recombines TRBV29-1 with TRBJ2-5; 7 bases fit TRBD1. Germline V lookup: CDR1 SQVTM, CDR2 ANQGSEA. This CDR3 region has 14 residues. The V gene end was trimmed by 6 bases and the J gene end by 4 bases; junction bases not matched to a gene: 11. CDR3 coding DNA: TGCAGCGTGCGAACAGGGGAAGCCCCAGAGACCCAGTACTTC. This gives the protein CSVRTGEAPETQYF.

The chain uses TRBV2 and TRBJ2-1; 9 nucleotides match TRBD1. There are 15 residues in the CDR3. CDR1 and CDR2 (germline): SNHLY, FYNNEI. Trimming removed 6 bases from V and 8 bases from J; junction bases left unmatched: 11. The CDR3 DNA reads TGTGCCAGCAGGCTAACCGGGACAGGGCACGATGAGCAGTTCTTC. Protein product: CASRLTGTGHDEQFF.

This clone was found a few times. The chain uses TRBV18 and TRBJ2-7; D gene unclear. This CDR3 is built from 12 residues. Trimming pared 8 bases from V and 2 bases from J, leaving 10 bases between. In germline, CDR1 is KGHSH, CDR2 LQKENI. The CDR3 DNA sequence: TGTGCCAGCCAGGACCGAGCCTACGAGCAGTACTTC. Its protein product is CASQDRAYEQYF.

The chain joins TRBV5-1 to TRBJ1-1; no definite D call. The germline V gene has CDR1 SGHRS and CDR2 YFSETQ. CDR3 size: 15 residues. V lost 4 bases to trimming and J lost 1 base, with 14 bases between them. CDR3 sequence: CASSPAHPANTEAFF. The CDR3 coding sequence is TGCGCCAGCAGCCCGGCGCATCCTGCGAACACTGAAGCTTTCTTT.

This chain joins TRBV10-3 and TRBJ2-3; maybe TRBD2 (5 bases). V lost 2 bases, J lost 3 bases, and 6 bases lay in between. This CDR3 comprises 13 residues. Germline CDR1 ENHRY, CDR2 SYGVKD. CDR3 in amino acids: CAISEGRTDTQYF. CDR3 DNA: TGTGCCATCAGTGAGGGGAGAACAGATACGCAGTATTTT.

This sequence joins TRBV12-3 or TRBV12-4 and TRBJ1-1; D not resolved. The CDR3 runs to 13 residues. The V gene lost 1 base and the J gene lost 10 bases, with 13 bases spanning the gap. The CDR3 sequence: CASSLETLKRAFF. CDR3 coding DNA: TGTGCCAGCAGTTTAGAGACCTTGAAGCGAGCTTTCTTT.

This chain uses TRBV7-9 with TRBJ2-2, with D uncertain. The CDR3 runs 14 residues. V gave up 5 bases and J gave up 6 bases, with 13 bases separating them. CDR1 is SEHNR and CDR2 is FQNEAQ in the germline V gene (reference sequence). This CDR3 is CASSPGTYAGELFF. The CDR3 coding sequence is TGTGCCAGCAGCCCCGGCACATACGCCGGGGAGCTGTTTTTT.

The chain recombines TRBV11-2 with TRBJ2-3; the D gene is possibly TRBD2 (7 bases). V was trimmed by 1 base and J by 5 bases, leaving 16 bases between them. The CDR3 loop spans 16 amino acids. Germline V lookup: CDR1 SGHAT, CDR2 FQNNGV. CDR3 sequence reads: CASSLGGGARLDTQYF. The CDR3 DNA reads as TGTGCCAGCAGCTTAGGTGGGGGGGCGCGGTTAGATACGCAGTATTTT.

This clone was found a few times. The chain uses TRBV19 and TRBJ1-5; tentatively, D is TRBD1 (5 bases). V shed 5 bases and J shed 4 bases, with 18 bases lying between them. Germline V gives CDR1 LNHDA, CDR2 SQIVND (reference sequence). The CDR3 extends over 16 amino acids. DNA for the CDR3: TGTGCCAGTAGTCATAACTTGGGACGGATAAATCAGCCCCAGCATTTT. Translation: CASSHNLGRINQPQHF.

This clone was recorded once. The rearrangement uses TRBV20-1 and TRBJ2-3, with D uncertain. V was pared by 4 bases and J by 6 bases, with 5 bases between. This CDR3 contains 10 residues. Germline V lookup: CDR1 DFQATT, CDR2 SNEGSKA (reference sequence). Here the CDR3 reads CSAIRDTQYF. DNA for the CDR3: TGCAGTGCTATCAGGGATACGCAGTATTTT.